This T cell receptor beta chain was documented in a study of OX40 agonist ivuxolimab in advanced cancers. On the study more broadly: Participants averaged 60 years of age (range about 23 to 80) and were roughly 80% male. Findings and limits, study-wide: Some of the nonresponding patients also showed low levels of normalized T-cell clonal expansion. Expanded peripheral T cell antigen specificity was not determined.

Researchers took blood at baseline, on cycle 4 day 1, and on cycle 7 day 1. Profiled with immunoSEQ multiplex PCR; TCRdb holds only in-frame clones, not every one. The sample carries tens of thousands of clones, roughly 87% recorded once. CDR3 length: 15 residues. CDR1 SEHNR and CDR2 FQNEAQ come from the germline V gene (reference sequence). V shed 3 bases and J shed 4 bases, with 14 bases lying between them. To note about this clone: As yet, its antigen is unknown.

The sequence derives from an adult with an advanced solid tumor such as melanoma, head and neck, liver or kidney cancer. Sequencing used CD4+ or CD8+ T cells sorted from blood, obtained in a trial of the OX40 agonist ivuxolimab. V and J are TRBV7-9 and TRBJ2-3; D is perhaps TRBD2 (5 bases). The CDR3 here is CASSLRVGDADTQYF. CDR3 coding DNA: TGTGCCAGCAGCTTGAGGGTGGGTGATGCAGATACGCAGTATTTT.